What follows are 21 T cell receptor beta chains derived from one specimen sequenced in a study of yellow fever vaccine responses in identical twins. TCRdb passed the RT-PCR reads through MiXCR, listing each CDR3 protein once. This table has roughly 6,900 distinct CDR3 sequences, 65% to 85% appearing once. The source was T cells from blood (PBMCs), unsorted or a sorted subset (not recorded which), collected before or after yellow fever vaccination (not recorded which). The receptors here all came from a woman aged 18-29 years who received the yellow fever vaccine.

The rearrangement joins TRBV29-1 to TRBJ2-1, with D unresolved. The V gene lost 5 bases and the J gene lost 8 bases, with 10 bases spanning the gap. The V gene's germline CDR1 is SQVTM and CDR2 ANQGSEA. This CDR3 region has 11 residues. This chain's CDR3 is CSVSLGHEQFF. CDR3 nucleotide sequence: TGCAGCGTTAGCTTGGGCCATGAGCAGTTCTTC.

J is TRBJ2-3 and V is TRBV28, with 10 bases that match TRBD2. The CDR3 is 17 amino acids. The junction had 13 bases not matched to a gene; V was cut back by 6 bases and J by 4 bases. Germline assignment: CDR1 MDHEN and CDR2 SYDVKM. The CDR3: CASRISASGSWSDTQYF. DNA of the CDR3: TGTGCCAGCAGGATTTCGGCTAGCGGGAGTTGGTCAGATACGCAGTATTTT.

This chain uses TRBV29-1 with TRBJ2-7; the match to TRBD1 covers 10 bases. Germline values: CDR1 SQVTM, CDR2 ANQGSEA. The CDR3 length is 12 residues. J gave up 3 bases and V 8 bases, and 4 bases lay outside the gene matches. The CDR3 nucleotides are TGCAGCTATAGGACAGGGGGCTACGAGCAGTACTTC. Residues: CSYRTGGYEQYF.

V and J are TRBV29-1 and TRBJ2-4, with D perhaps TRBD1 or TRBD2 (6 bases each). Between the trimmed V and J ends, which lost 1 base and 16 bases, there was a span of 17 bases. The CDR3 contains 12 residues. The V gene's germline CDR1 is SQVTM and CDR2 ANQGSEA. The DNA for the CDR3 is TGCAGCGTTGAAGCGGGGGCGGGTCGTCCTTACTTC. Amino acids: CSVEAGAGRPYF.

In this sample, this clonotype turned up a few times. CDR3 protein: CASSGYLGGSTDTQYF. DNA of the CDR3: TGTGCCAGCAGCGGATACCTCGGCGGTAGCACAGATACGCAGTATTTT. This chain links TRBV7-6 with TRBJ2-3; D remains ambiguous. Trimming cost V 5 bases and J 0 bases, with 15 bases left between them. In germline, CDR1 is SGHVS, CDR2 FNYEAQ. The CDR3 totals 16 residues.

The V gene is TRBV3-1, the J gene TRBJ2-2; 8 nucleotides match TRBD2. The V gene end was trimmed by 1 base and the J gene end by 5 bases; junction bases not matched to a gene: 3. The CDR3 covers 15 residues. Germline V gene data show CDR1 as LGHDT and CDR2 as YNNKEL (reference sequence). The CDR3 loop is CASSQGSGETGELFF. As DNA, the CDR3 is TGTGCCAGCAGCCAAGGTAGCGGGGAAACCGGGGAGCTGTTTTTT.

Concerning this clonotype: The junction shows a germline mismatch at one end, possibly a read error. V usage is TRBV14 and J usage is TRBJ2-5; D possibly matches TRBD1 or TRBD2 (5 bases each). The CDR3 has 15 amino acids. Germline CDR1 and CDR2: SGHDN and FVKESK. CDR3 sequence (DNA): TGTGCCAGCAGCCCCGGGACGGGGTACCAAGAGACCCGGTACTTC. This encodes CASSPGTGYQETRYF.

This chain connects TRBV12-3 or TRBV12-4 to TRBJ2-3; 7 bases are shared with TRBD1. The CDR3 totals 14 residues. After removal of 6 bases from V and 6 bases from J, the junction contained 9 bases not matched to a gene. Here the CDR3 reads CASRTGAYSDTQYF. CDR3 DNA: TGTGCCAGCAGAACAGGGGCCTACTCCGATACGCAGTATTTT.

The chain carries TRBV11-1 and TRBJ2-3, with D possibly being TRBD2 (5 bases). The CDR3 covers 15 residues. Deletions cut 2 bases from V and 5 bases from J, with 14 bases between. Looked up from germline, CDR1 is SGHAT and CDR2 is FQDESV (reference sequence). CDR3 residues: CASSLTGIVRDTQYF. In DNA form, the CDR3 reads TGTGCCAGCAGCTTAACCGGGATCGTAAGAGATACGCAGTATTTT.

This clonotype was observed a few times. The chain employs TRBV7-9 and TRBJ1-1; D is uncertain. The germline CDR1 and CDR2 sequences are SEHNR and FQNEAQ (reference sequence). V was trimmed by 5 bases and J by 2 bases, leaving 12 bases between them. The CDR3 contains 14 residues. CDR3 nucleotides: TGTGCCAGCAGCCCCTTGGCCTCCAACACTGAAGCTTTCTTT. Translating gives CASSPLASNTEAFF.

V and J are TRBV11-3 and TRBJ2-3, with TRBD1 matching 9 bases. Germline CDR1 SGHNT, CDR2 YENEEA. The CDR3 sequence is 12 residues long. The V segment lost 5 bases and the J segment 13 bases; nucleotides outside the gene matches: 7. CDR3 loop: CASSLGQGAKYF. The CDR3 DNA is TGTGCCAGCAGCCTGGGACAGGGAGCGAAGTATTTT.

The V gene is TRBV19, the J gene TRBJ2-7, with D possibly matching TRBD2 (6 bases). CDR1 LNHDA and CDR2 SQIVND come from the germline V gene (reference sequence). V lost 7 bases, J lost 4 bases, and 20 bases lay in between. The CDR3 sequence is 15 residues long. CDR3 coding DNA: TGTGCCAGTATCGACCCGGAAAGGGAGGATTACGAGCAGTACTTC. Translated: CASIDPEREDYEQYF.

The chain couples TRBV7-9 to TRBJ2-1; unclear D gene. Trimming took off 1 base at V and 14 bases at J, with 21 bases between the two ends. The CDR3 is made up of 15 amino acids. Germline CDR1 is SEHNR and CDR2 is FQNEAQ (reference sequence). The CDR3 here is CASSLVSDGPTLEFF. In DNA, the CDR3 is TGTGCCAGCAGCTTAGTGTCGGACGGACCTACATTGGAGTTCTTC.

This rearrangement joins TRBV11-1 to TRBJ2-1, with D perhaps given as TRBD1 or TRBD2 (5 bases each). Germline V lookup: CDR1 SGHAT, CDR2 FQDESV (reference sequence). Trimming cost V 4 bases and J 1 base, with 14 bases left between them. CDR3 length: 16 residues. The CDR3 DNA is TGTGCCAGCAGCTCCCCTCCGGGACCATCCTACAATGAGCAGTTCTTC. Translated, it gives CASSSPPGPSYNEQFF.

The V and J genes are TRBV4-3 and TRBJ2-2; no definite D call. The germline gives CDR1 LGHNA, CDR2 YSLEER. The CDR3 consists of 17 residues. The V end lost 0 bases, the J end lost 7 bases, and 18 bases lay between the germline ends. CDR3 DNA sequence: TGCGCCAGCAGCCAAGATACAAGCGAGTGGGTCAGCGGGGAGCTGTTTTTT. Translation gives CASSQDTSEWVSGELFF.

This chain links TRBV23-1 with TRBJ1-5, with a tentative D call TRBD1 (6 bases). TRBV23-1 is designated an ORF whose function remains uncertain. The CDR3 covers 16 residues. V shed 7 bases and J shed 1 base, with 17 bases lying between them. The CDR3 sequence is CASNLATGMSNQPQHF. Here the CDR3 DNA reads TGCGCCAGCAACCTGGCGACAGGAATGAGCAATCAGCCCCAGCATTTT.

This chain uses TRBV7-9 with TRBJ2-1; 10 nucleotides align to TRBD2. The germline gives CDR1 SEHNR, CDR2 FQNEAQ (reference sequence). This CDR3 is built from 17 residues. Losses at the gene ends were 5 bases for V and 6 bases for J; bases not matched to a gene: 13. CDR3 sequence: CASSPVGSGGAINEQFF. DNA for the CDR3: TGTGCCAGCAGCCCCGTGGGGAGCGGGGGGGCGATCAATGAGCAGTTCTTC.

J is TRBJ2-5 and V is TRBV20-1, with D unresolved. V lost 2 bases and J lost 2, with 15 bases in between. CDR3 length equals 15 residues. CDR1 and CDR2 from the germline V gene are DFQATT and SNEGSKA (reference sequence). The CDR3 DNA reads TGCAGTGCTAGAACATCCAGCAGTAATCAAGAGACCCAGTACTTC. Translating gives CSARTSSSNQETQYF.

The rearrangement links TRBV2 to TRBJ2-1, with D uncertain. The germline V gene encodes CDR1 SNHLY and CDR2 FYNNEI. Trimming stripped 2 bases from V and 7 bases from J, with 6 bases between. The CDR3 sequence is 12 residues long. The CDR3 spells CASSEPQNEQFF. The CDR3 DNA is TGTGCCAGCAGTGAACCCCAGAATGAGCAGTTCTTC.

The gene calls are TRBV23-1 and TRBJ1-3; D gene ambiguous. TRBV23-1 is annotated as an ORF whose role is uncertain. The CDR3 loop spans 15 amino acids. The V end lost 11 bases, the J end lost 0 bases, and 17 bases lay between the germline ends. CDR3 protein: CAGGRRFLSGNTIYF. CDR3 nucleotides: TGCGCCGGAGGACGGCGATTCCTCTCTGGAAACACCATATATTTT.

This chain uses TRBV12-3 or TRBV12-4 with TRBJ2-7, with TRBD2 matching over 10 bases. This CDR3 has 14 residues. Trimming took 4 bases from V and 4 from J; bases not matched to a gene: 4. The CDR3 here is CASSSGTSAYEQYF. The CDR3 DNA reads as TGTGCCAGCAGTTCAGGGACTAGCGCGTACGAGCAGTACTTC.